The entry below describes one T cell receptor (beta chain). Its antigen is not identified. The donors were members of the validation cohort, which comprised under 150 subjects and was separate from the first cohort of several hundred subjects. This record comes from a study of cytomegalovirus exposure and HLA in healthy donors. The table came from immunoSEQ multiplex PCR; TCRdb's copy has only in-frame clones and leaves some out. The sample consists of about 160,000 clones, 95% to 97% of them appearing once. The V and J ends lost 6 bases and 2 bases respectively, with 19 bases between them. CDR3 length: 16 residues. The germline V gene has CDR1 LNHDA and CDR2 SQIVND (reference sequence). Study-wide results and limits: A later analysis found first-cohort TCR clusters tended to co-occur in the 120 or so validation repertoires. Generally TCR sequences proved uncommon, though certain public TCRs appeared in numerous donors. Using the classifier, cytomegalovirus status was reportedly diagnosed with high specificity and sensitivity.

The gene calls are TRBV19 and TRBJ1-1; no firm D call. The specimen sequenced was PBMCs. This TCR derives from a woman aged 18-29 years in good health and CMV-seronegative. The CDR3 coding sequence is TGTGCCAGTAGCCAAACCACCGGGGTGTTCAACACTGAAGCTTTCTTT. Its translation is CASSQTTGVFNTEAFF.